This T cell receptor (beta chain) is drawn from a study of T cell responses to AZD1222 COVID-19 vaccine. CDR1 is SGHAT and CDR2 is FQNNGV in the germline V gene. The junction had 4 bases not matched to a gene; V was cut back by 5 bases and J by 2 bases. CDR3 length equals 15 residues. Only in-frame clones appear in the TCRdb table, and some are missing; sequencing was by immunoSEQ multiplex PCR. The sample contains about 160,000 clones, roughly nine tenths of which appear only once. The sequence came from an adult in good health. The chain recombines TRBV11-2 with TRBJ2-1; 9 bases align to TRBD2. Material: peripheral blood, obtained on day 0 of MenACWY control vaccination. CDR3 in amino acids: CASSQLAGTYNEQFF. CDR3 nucleotides: TGTGCCAGCAGCCAACTAGCGGGCACCTACAATGAGCAGTTCTTC.